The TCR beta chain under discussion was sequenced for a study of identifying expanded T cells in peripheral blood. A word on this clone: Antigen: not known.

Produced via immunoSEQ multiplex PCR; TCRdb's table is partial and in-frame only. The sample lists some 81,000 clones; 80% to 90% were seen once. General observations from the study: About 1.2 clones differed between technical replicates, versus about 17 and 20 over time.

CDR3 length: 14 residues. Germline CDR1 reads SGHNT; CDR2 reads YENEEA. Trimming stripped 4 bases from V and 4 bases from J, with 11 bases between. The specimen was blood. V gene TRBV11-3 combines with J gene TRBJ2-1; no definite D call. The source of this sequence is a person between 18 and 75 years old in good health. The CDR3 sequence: CASSSGPGYNEQFF. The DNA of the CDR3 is TGTGCCAGCAGCTCTGGCCCTGGGTACAATGAGCAGTTCTTC.